The 26 T cell receptor beta chains presented below share a single source sample, sequenced in a study of T cells in women clearing cervical HPV infection. TCRdb's copy holds only in-frame clones and misses some; the assay was immunoSEQ multiplex PCR. The listing contains 40,000 to 60,000 clones. Material for sequencing was blood buffy coat. The receptors here all came from a woman aged 18 to 75 with a cervical HPV16 infection that either progressed to CIN3+ or cleared (not recorded which).

CDR3: CASRASWGREKLFF. The DNA read from the CDR3 is TGTGCCAGCAGGGCATCGTGGGGCCGTGAAAAA. The V call is TRBV7-9, the J call TRBJ1-4; D perhaps matches TRBD1 (5 bases). The CDR3 end lies 3 residues beyond the end of the read and is filled in from the germline J gene. Germline CDR1 reads SEHNR; CDR2 reads FQNEAQ (reference sequence). The ends were cut back, 6 bases at V and 7 bases at J, with 15 bases in the middle. The length of the CDR3 is 14 residues. The complete variable domain, with remaining parts taken from reference TRBV7-9 and TRBJ1-4, reads DTGVSQNPRHKITKRGQNVTFRCDPISEHNRLYWYRQTLGQGPEFLTYFQNEAQLEKSRLLSDRFSAERPKGSFSTLEIQRTEQGDSAMYLCASRASWGREKLFFGSGTQLSVL.

Regarding this clone: The CDR3 extends 3 residues past the end of the read, so its final part is completed from the germline J gene. The rearrangement uses TRBV7-6 and TRBJ2-2; TRBD1 matches 8 bases. The CDR3 is 17 residues long. CDR1 is SGHVS, CDR2 FNYEAQ, per germline. CDR3 amino acids: CASSTQGALSGANVLFF. CDR3 bases read: TGTGCCAGCAGCACCCAGGGGGCGCTTTCTGGGGCCAACGTG.

Concerning this clone itself: The sequenced fragment ends 3 residues before the CDR3 boundary, so the rest is inferred from the germline J gene. The chain links TRBV16 to TRBJ2-2, with D perhaps TRBD2 (5 bases). Germline lookup yields CDR1 KGHSY and CDR2 FQNENV. The CDR3 length is 16 residues. Incomplete CDR3 DNA: TGTGCCAGCAGCCAATCTCGGACTTCGGTCAATTCACCG. It encodes CASSQSRTSVNSP. The full CDR3 protein is CASSQSRTSVNSPLFF. Drawing the rest from reference TRBV16 and TRBJ2-2, the complete variable domain is GEEVAQTPKHLVRGEGQKAKLYCAPIKGHSYVFWYQQVLKNEFKFLISFQNENVFDETGMPKERFSAKCLPNSPCSLEIQATKLEDSAVYFCASSQSRTSVNSPLFFGEGSRLTVL.

Turning to this clone: Sequencing ends 3 residues short of the CDR3 end; the germline J gene provides the rest. The chain joins TRBV20-1 to TRBJ2-3; 10 bases agree with TRBD1. The germline V gene has CDR1 DFQATT and CDR2 SNEGSKA (reference sequence). This CDR3 spans 13 amino acids. Unmatched junction bases numbered 6, after V lost 6 bases and J lost 6 bases. The covered CDR3 bases are TGCAGTGCCAAGGGACAGGGGAAGGATACG. This codes for CSAKGQGKDT. The CDR3 in full is CSAKGQGKDTQYF.

As to this clone: The missing CDR3 end, 3 residues past where the read stops, is filled in from the germline J gene. The J gene is TRBJ2-7, the V gene TRBV19; 10 bases map to TRBD1. CDR3 length: 16 residues. Losses at the gene ends were 4 bases for V and 5 bases for J; bases not matched to a gene: 11. From germline, CDR1 is LNHDA and CDR2 SQIVND (reference sequence). The CDR3 loop reads CASSTHSGTGVNEQYF. Partial CDR3 DNA: TGTGCCAGTAGTACGCATTCCGGGACAGGGGTGAACGAG.

About this clone: The read terminates 3 residues ahead of where the CDR3 ends, so the germline J gene completes it. The gene calls are TRBV7-3 and TRBJ2-1; 9 positions agree with TRBD2. The V gene's germline CDR1 is SGHTA and CDR2 FQGTGA. V was pared by 5 bases and J by 6 bases, with 11 bases of the junction left unmatched. CDR3 length: 16 amino acids. The part of the CDR3 DNA that was read is TGTGCCAGCAGCATAAATAGCGGGGGCCGATCCAATGAG. Translating it yields CASSINSGGRSNE. The whole CDR3 sequence is CASSINSGGRSNEQFF. Based on the CDR3 plus reference TRBV7-3 and TRBJ2-1, the full variable domain is GAGVSQTPSNKVTEKGKYVELRCDPISGHTALYWYRQSLGQGPEFLIYFQGTGAADDSGLPNDRFFAVRPEGSVSTLKIQRTERGDSAVYLCASSINSGGRSNEQFFGPGTRLTVL.

To note about this clone: The read ends 3 residues shy of where the CDR3 ends; the end is completed using the germline J gene. The rearrangement uses TRBV5-5 and TRBJ2-3; D perhaps matches TRBD2 (5 bases). The V end lost 4 bases, the J end lost 2 bases, and 14 bases lay between the germline ends. Per germline, CDR1 SGHKS and CDR2 YYEKEE (reference sequence). This CDR3 comprises 15 residues. The CDR3 sequence is CASSKDSSLTDTQYF. CDR3 DNA (partial): TGTGCCAGCAGCAAGGACTCTAGTCTCACAGATACG.

Regarding this clone: The read terminates 3 residues before the CDR3 end, so the remaining end is supplied by the germline J gene. This rearrangement joins TRBV11-1 to TRBJ2-5; 9 nucleotides align to TRBD2. The V and J ends lost 10 bases and 2 bases, in that order; junction bases with no gene match: 5. The CDR3 spans 13 residues. CDR1 SGHAT and CDR2 FQDESV come from the germline V gene (reference sequence). Partial CDR3 DNA: TGTGCCACCCAGCGGGGGGCACAAGAGACC. This translates into CATQRGAQET. The CDR3 in its entirety is CATQRGAQETQYF.

In regard to this clone: From the germline J gene comes the end of the CDR3, since the read stops 3 residues before it. This chain uses TRBV2 with TRBJ2-7; no clear D. Trimming shortened V by 3 bases and J by 3 bases, and 9 bases separated the two germline ends. The CDR3 has 13 residues. From germline, CDR1 is SNHLY and CDR2 FYNNEI. Here the CDR3 reads CASSESRLYEQYF. The CDR3 DNA, read in part, is TGTGCCAGCAGTGAGTCCAGACTCTACGAG. Using reference TRBV2 and TRBJ2-7 for the parts outside the CDR3, the full variable domain is EPEVTQTPSHQVTQMGQEVILRCVPISNHLYFYWYRQILGQKVEFLVSFYNNEISEKSEIFDDQFSVERPDGSNFTLKIRSTKLEDSAMYFCASSESRLYEQYFGPGTRLTVT.

Details on this clone: The sequence runs out 3 residues before the end of the CDR3; the remainder is reconstructed from the germline J gene. This chain uses TRBV7-9 with TRBJ1-2; 7 nucleotides line up with TRBD1. The germline gives CDR1 SEHNR, CDR2 FQNEAQ (reference sequence). CDR3 size: 14 residues. This CDR3 is CASSLRDSFYDYTF. The sequenced CDR3 bases are TGTGCCAGCAGCTTACGGGACAGTTTCTACGAC.

Remarks on this clone: From the germline J gene comes the end of the CDR3, since the read stops 3 residues before it. Other DNA sequences in this sample translate to the same CDR3. The chain combines TRBV5-4 with TRBJ1-4, with 8 positions matching TRBD1. This CDR3 spans 14 amino acids. Germline-derived CDR1 and CDR2 are SGHNT and YYREEE (reference sequence). V was pared by 4 bases and J by 8 bases, with 7 bases of the junction left unmatched. CDR3 bases read: TGTGCCAGCAGCGAGGACAGGGAAGGGGAAAAA. This translates into CASSEDREGEK. The CDR3 as a whole reads CASSEDREGEKLFF.

A word on this clone: The read ends 3 residues before the CDR3 terminus; that terminus is restored from the germline J gene. This chain uses TRBV6-2 or TRBV6-3 with TRBJ1-1; 7 bases match TRBD1. The junction had 6 bases not matched to a gene; V was cut back by 0 bases and J by 5 bases. Germline CDR1 reads MNHEY; CDR2 reads SVGEGT. The CDR3 is made up of 15 amino acids. The CDR3 sequence: CASSYSTGKKTEAFF. The DNA read from the CDR3 is TGTGCCAGCAGTTACTCGACAGGGAAAAAAACTGAA.

About this clone itself: The read falls 3 residues short of the CDR3 end, and the missing part is taken from the germline J gene. V usage is TRBV13 and J usage is TRBJ2-7, with TRBD1 matching 7 bases. V lost 5 bases, J lost 4 bases, and 8 bases stayed unmatched. Germline CDR1 and CDR2: PRHDT and FYEKMQ (reference sequence). The CDR3 is 14 amino acids. The CDR3 loop reads CASSRGQAAYEQYF. The sequenced part of the CDR3 DNA is TGTGCCAGCAGCCGCGGACAGGCGGCTTACGAG.

Comment on this clone: The read ends 3 residues before the CDR3 terminus; that terminus is restored from the germline J gene. The chain uses TRBV18 and TRBJ2-2; no clear D. V lost 6 bases and J 1 base, leaving 12 bases between the germline ends. CDR1 and CDR2 (germline): KGHSH, LQKENI. The CDR3 length is 15 residues. The CDR3 reads CASSNEAVNTGELFF. The CDR3 bases that were read are TGTGCCAGCTCTAACGAGGCAGTGAACACCGGGGAG.

In the case of this clone: The CDR3 extends 3 residues past the end of the read, so its final part is completed from the germline J gene. The chain uses TRBV23-1 and TRBJ2-3, with 8 bases matching TRBD1. TRBV23-1 counts as an open reading frame of uncertain function. The CDR3 has 15 residues. The trim removed 4 bases at V and 3 bases at J, leaving 6 bases unmatched. CDR3 DNA, as far as it was read: TGCGCCAGCAGTCTCCAGGACAGGGTTACAGATACG. Amino acid sequence: CASSLQDRVTDT. The CDR3, in full, reads CASSLQDRVTDTQYF.

As for this clone: The sequenced fragment ends 3 residues before the CDR3 boundary, so the rest is inferred from the germline J gene. This sequence joins TRBV13 and TRBJ1-1; perhaps TRBD1 as D (6 bases). The germline CDR1 and CDR2 sequences are PRHDT and FYEKMQ (reference sequence). The CDR3 is 19 residues long. Trimming stripped 5 bases from V and 7 bases from J, with 32 bases between. CDR3: CASSPPTWEGDKRGSEAFF. CDR3 DNA, as far as it was read: TGTGCCAGCAGCCCGCCGACATGGGAAGGGGATAAAAGGGGGAGTGAA.

To note about this clone: The observed sequence ends 3 residues before the CDR3 terminus, with the missing tail filled in from the germline J gene. V and J are TRBV5-1 and TRBJ2-3; tentative D call: TRBD2 (6 bases). CDR3 length equals 14 residues. The ends were cut back, 2 bases at V and 2 bases at J, with 9 bases in the middle. The germline V gene has CDR1 SGHRS and CDR2 YFSETQ. CDR3 bases read: TGCGCCAGCAGCTTCGGACTACCCACAGATACG. It is translated as CASSFGLPTDT. In full, the CDR3 is CASSFGLPTDTQYF.

Comment on this clone: The read halts 3 residues ahead of the CDR3 end, with the missing end drawn from the germline J gene. The chain is built from TRBV12-3 or TRBV12-4 and TRBJ2-7; 9 bases are a match to TRBD2. The CDR3 spans 17 residues. With 7 bases clipped from V and 5 bases from J, the junction kept 18 bases outside the gene matches. CDR3 DNA (partial): TGTGCCAGCACCCCGGGGAAGACCAGCGGGGGGTTGGACGAG. Amino acids: CASTPGKTSGGLDE. The entire CDR3 protein reads CASTPGKTSGGLDEQYF.

In the case of this clone: The read ends 3 residues early relative to the CDR3; the germline J gene fills the gap. The chain has TRBV20-1 and TRBJ2-3, with TRBD1 identical over 12 bases. V dropped 6 bases and J dropped 5; count of bases not matched to a gene: 9. This CDR3 has 15 residues. Germline CDR1 and CDR2: DFQATT and SNEGSKA (reference sequence). The DNA read from the CDR3 is TGCAGTGCCGTACCGGGACAGGGGGCTTTAGATACG. Translated: CSAVPGQGALDT. The whole CDR3 protein is CSAVPGQGALDTQYF.

For this clone: The junction shows a germline mismatch at one end, possibly a read error. The CDR3 goes on 3 residues after the read ends, and that part is filled in from the germline J gene. The chain couples TRBV4-2 to TRBJ2-3, with no clear D. The CDR3 loop spans 17 amino acids. Germline assignment: CDR1 LGHNA and CDR2 YNFKEQ. This CDR3 reads CAGSPSAGLSDTDTQYF. The sequenced part of the CDR3 DNA is TGTGCCGGCAGCCCCAGCGCCGGCCTGTCGGACACAGATACG.

Comments on this clone: Read coverage stops 3 residues before the CDR3 terminus; the germline J gene supplies the remainder. The chain recombines TRBV20-1 with TRBJ2-2; 11 nucleotides line up with TRBD2. J gave up 4 bases and V 6 bases, and 7 bases lay outside the gene matches. The CDR3 spans 15 residues. Germline V lookup: CDR1 DFQATT, CDR2 SNEGSKA (reference sequence). CDR3 sequence reads: CSALAGGRVTGELFF. The CDR3 bases that were read are TGCAGTGCCCTAGCGGGGGGTCGGGTCACCGGGGAG.

As for this clone: The CDR3 end lies 3 residues beyond the end of the read and is filled in from the germline J gene. This chain links TRBV2 with TRBJ1-5; TRBD1 matches at 8 bases. Germline values: CDR1 SNHLY, CDR2 FYNNEI. V trimming: 2 bases; J trimming: 1 base; junction bases outside the gene matches: 4. The CDR3 has 16 residues. The sequenced CDR3 bases are TGTGCCAGCAGTGAACAGGACAGGGCGAGCAATCAGCCC. Amino acid sequence: CASSEQDRASNQP. The full CDR3 protein is CASSEQDRASNQPQHF.

Details on this clone: The read ends 3 residues shy of where the CDR3 ends; the end is completed using the germline J gene. The V call is TRBV20-1, the J call TRBJ2-3; D unclear. Germline CDR1 is DFQATT and CDR2 is SNEGSKA (reference sequence). The CDR3 has 14 residues. V was pared by 0 bases and J by 6 bases, with 13 bases between. The CDR3 bases that were read are TGCAGTGCTAGAGACCTTAGCTTTTTGGATACG. Residues: CSARDLSFLDT. The CDR3 in its entirety is CSARDLSFLDTQYF.

Regarding this clone: The observed sequence ends 3 residues before the CDR3 terminus, with the missing tail filled in from the germline J gene. The chain joins TRBV20-1 to TRBJ2-7, with D uncertain. Germline CDR1 reads DFQATT; CDR2 reads SNEGSKA (reference sequence). CDR3 length: 9 amino acids. V dropped 3 bases and J dropped 6 bases, with 3 bases sitting between them. CDR3 region: CSASIEQYF. The sequenced part of the CDR3 DNA is TGCAGTGCTAGTATCGAG.

On this clone: The observed sequence ends 3 residues before the CDR3 terminus, with the missing tail filled in from the germline J gene. V and J are TRBV5-4 and TRBJ2-5; D is possibly TRBD1 (5 bases). The ends were cut back, 8 bases at V and 0 bases at J, with 17 bases in the middle. Germline V gene lookup returns CDR1 SGHNT and CDR2 YYREEE (reference sequence). This CDR3 comprises 15 residues. Incomplete CDR3 DNA: TGTGCCAGTGGGCCTCCAGGACAAAACCAAGAGACC. It is translated as CASGPPGQNQET. The whole CDR3 sequence is CASGPPGQNQETQYF.

Of note for this clone: The read stops 3 residues short of the end of the CDR3; the missing end is completed from the germline J gene. The chain joins TRBV7-6 to TRBJ2-7; D is possibly TRBD2 (7 bases). The germline gives CDR1 SGHVS, CDR2 FNYEAQ. This CDR3 is 12 amino acids long. With 8 bases removed from V and 4 bases from J, the gap between germline ends came to 12 bases. The CDR3 region is CASSEGGYEQYF. The sequenced part of the CDR3 DNA is TGTGCCAGCTCAGAGGGGGGGTACGAG. Together with reference TRBV7-6 and TRBJ2-7, the CDR3 gives the full variable domain: GAGVSQSPRYKVTKRGQDVALRCDPISGHVSLYWYRQALGQGPEFLTYFNYEAQQDKSGLPNDRFSAERPEGSISTLTIQRTEQRDSAMYRCASSEGGYEQYFGPGTRLTVT.